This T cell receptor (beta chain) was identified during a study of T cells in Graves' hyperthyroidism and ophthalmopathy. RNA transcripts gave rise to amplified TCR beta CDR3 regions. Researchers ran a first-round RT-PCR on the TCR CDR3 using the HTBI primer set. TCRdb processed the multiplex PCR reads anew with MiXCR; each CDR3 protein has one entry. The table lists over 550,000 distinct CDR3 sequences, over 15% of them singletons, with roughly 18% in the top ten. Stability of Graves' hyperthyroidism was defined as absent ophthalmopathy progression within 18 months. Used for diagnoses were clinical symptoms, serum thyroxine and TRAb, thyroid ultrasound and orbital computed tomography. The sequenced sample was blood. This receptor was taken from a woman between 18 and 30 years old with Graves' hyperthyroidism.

CDR3 in amino acids: CASSNDRTSGSYNEQFF. As DNA, the CDR3 is TGTGCCAGCAGTAACGATCGGACTAGCGGCTCCTACAATGAGCAGTTCTTC. The chain carries TRBV6-1 and TRBJ2-1, with 10 positions matching TRBD2. Germline CDR1 is MNHNS and CDR2 is SASEGT. The CDR3 consists of 17 residues. V lost 5 bases, J lost 0 bases, and 7 bases stayed unmatched.